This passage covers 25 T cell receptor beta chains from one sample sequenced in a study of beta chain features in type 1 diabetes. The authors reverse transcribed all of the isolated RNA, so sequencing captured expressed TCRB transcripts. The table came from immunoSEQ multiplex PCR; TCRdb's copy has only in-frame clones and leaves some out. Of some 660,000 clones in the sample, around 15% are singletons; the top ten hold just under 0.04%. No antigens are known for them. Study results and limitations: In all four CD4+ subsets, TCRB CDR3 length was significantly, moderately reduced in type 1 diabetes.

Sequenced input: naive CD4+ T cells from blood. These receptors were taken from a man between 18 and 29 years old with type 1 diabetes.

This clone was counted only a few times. CDR3 amino acids: CASSMGQQNEQFF. In DNA, the CDR3 is TGTGCCAGTAGTATGGGCCAACAGAATGAGCAGTTCTTC. This chain connects TRBV19 to TRBJ2-1; D uncertain. The V end lost 3 bases, the J end lost 7 bases, and 10 bases lay between the germline ends. The CDR3 contains 13 residues. The germline V gene encodes CDR1 LNHDA and CDR2 SQIVND (reference sequence).

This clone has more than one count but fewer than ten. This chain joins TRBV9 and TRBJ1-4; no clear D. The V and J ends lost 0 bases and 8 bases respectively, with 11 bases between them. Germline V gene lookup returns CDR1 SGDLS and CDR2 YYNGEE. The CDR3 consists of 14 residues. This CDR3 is CASSVGAGKEKLFF. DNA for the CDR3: TGTGCCAGCAGCGTAGGGGCGGGAAAGGAAAAACTGTTTTTT.

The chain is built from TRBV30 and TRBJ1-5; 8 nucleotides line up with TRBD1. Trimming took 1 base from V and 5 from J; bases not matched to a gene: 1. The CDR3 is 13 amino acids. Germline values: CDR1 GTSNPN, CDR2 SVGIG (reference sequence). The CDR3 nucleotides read TGTGCCTGGAGTGACAGGGGGTATCAGCCCCAGCATTTT. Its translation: CAWSDRGYQPQHF.

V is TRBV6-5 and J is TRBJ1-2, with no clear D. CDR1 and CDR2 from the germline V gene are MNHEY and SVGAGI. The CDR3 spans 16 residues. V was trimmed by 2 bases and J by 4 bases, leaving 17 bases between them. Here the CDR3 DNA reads TGTGCCAGCAGTTACACTCCCCTCATGGGCGGCTATGGCTACACCTTC. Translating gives CASSYTPLMGGYGYTF.

The CDR3 DNA reads TGTGCCAGCAGGTCGGACGGGATCTATGGCTACACCTTC. It encodes CASRSDGIYGYTF. The chain employs TRBV2 and TRBJ1-2, with D unclear. The ends were cut back, 6 bases at V and 4 bases at J, with 12 bases in the middle. Germline V CDR1 and CDR2: SNHLY, FYNNEI. The CDR3 is 13 amino acids.

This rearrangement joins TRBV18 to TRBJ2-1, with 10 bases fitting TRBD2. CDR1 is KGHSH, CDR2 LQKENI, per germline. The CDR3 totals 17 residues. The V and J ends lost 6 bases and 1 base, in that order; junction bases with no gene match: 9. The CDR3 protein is CASSLLSGRLSYNEQFF. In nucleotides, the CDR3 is TGTGCCAGCTCCCTTCTTAGCGGGAGGTTATCCTACAATGAGCAGTTCTTC.

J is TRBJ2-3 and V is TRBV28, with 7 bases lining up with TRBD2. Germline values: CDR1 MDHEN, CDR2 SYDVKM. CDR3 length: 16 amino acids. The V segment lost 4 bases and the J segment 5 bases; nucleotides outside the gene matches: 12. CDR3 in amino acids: CASSSPGGSPQDTQYF. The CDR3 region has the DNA TGTGCCAGCAGTTCTCCGGGAGGCTCCCCACAAGATACGCAGTATTTT.

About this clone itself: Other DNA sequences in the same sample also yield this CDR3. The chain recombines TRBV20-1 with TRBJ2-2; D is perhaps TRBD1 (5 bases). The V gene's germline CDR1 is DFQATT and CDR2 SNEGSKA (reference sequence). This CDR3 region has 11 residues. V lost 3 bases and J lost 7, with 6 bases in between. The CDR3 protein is CSASRGGELFF. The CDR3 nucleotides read TGCAGTGCTAGTAGGGGCGGGGAGCTGTTTTTT.

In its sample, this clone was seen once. CDR3 region: CSARAGNTIYF. The CDR3 DNA follows: TGCAGTGCTAGAGCTGGAAACACCATATATTTT. The V gene is TRBV20-1, the J gene TRBJ1-3, with D unresolved. V was clipped by 1 base and J by 2 bases, with 0 bases between them. This CDR3 comprises 11 residues. Germline-derived CDR1 and CDR2 are DFQATT and SNEGSKA (reference sequence).

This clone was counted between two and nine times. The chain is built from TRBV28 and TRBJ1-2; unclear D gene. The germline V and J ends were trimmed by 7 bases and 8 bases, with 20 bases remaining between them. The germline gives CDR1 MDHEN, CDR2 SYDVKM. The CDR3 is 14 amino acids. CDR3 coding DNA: TGTGCCAGCACCTCGCGTGTCGCGGGCCTAGGCTACACCTTC. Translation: CASTSRVAGLGYTF.

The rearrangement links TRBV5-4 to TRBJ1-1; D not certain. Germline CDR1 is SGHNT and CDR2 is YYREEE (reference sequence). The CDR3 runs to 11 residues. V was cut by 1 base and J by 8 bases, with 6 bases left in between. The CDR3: CASSLSTEAFF. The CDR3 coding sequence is TGTGCCAGCAGCTTGAGTACGGAAGCTTTCTTT.

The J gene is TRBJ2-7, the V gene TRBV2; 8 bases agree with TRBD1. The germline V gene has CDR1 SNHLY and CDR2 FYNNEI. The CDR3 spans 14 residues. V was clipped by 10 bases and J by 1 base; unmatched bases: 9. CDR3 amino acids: CATWTGSRSYEQYF. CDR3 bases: TGTGCCACCTGGACAGGGAGTAGGTCCTACGAGCAGTACTTC.

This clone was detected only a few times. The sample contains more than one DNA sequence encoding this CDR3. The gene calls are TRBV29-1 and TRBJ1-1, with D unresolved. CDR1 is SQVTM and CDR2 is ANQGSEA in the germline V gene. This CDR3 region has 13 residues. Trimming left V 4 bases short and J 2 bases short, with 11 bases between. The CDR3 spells CSVVRTGNTEAFF. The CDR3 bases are TGCAGCGTTGTGAGGACGGGAAACACTGAAGCTTTCTTT.

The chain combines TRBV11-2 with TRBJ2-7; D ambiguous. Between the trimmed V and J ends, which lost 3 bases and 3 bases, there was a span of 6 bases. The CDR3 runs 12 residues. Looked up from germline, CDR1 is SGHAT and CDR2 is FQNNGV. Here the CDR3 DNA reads TGTGCCAGCAGCTTTCACTACTACGAGCAGTACTTC. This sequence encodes CASSFHYYEQYF.

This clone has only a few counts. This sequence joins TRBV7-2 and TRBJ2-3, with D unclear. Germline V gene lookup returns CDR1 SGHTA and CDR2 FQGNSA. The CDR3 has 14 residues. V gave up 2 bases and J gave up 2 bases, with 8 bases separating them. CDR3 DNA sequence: TGTGCCAGCAGCTTAAACCTCTACACAGATACGCAGTATTTT. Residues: CASSLNLYTDTQYF.

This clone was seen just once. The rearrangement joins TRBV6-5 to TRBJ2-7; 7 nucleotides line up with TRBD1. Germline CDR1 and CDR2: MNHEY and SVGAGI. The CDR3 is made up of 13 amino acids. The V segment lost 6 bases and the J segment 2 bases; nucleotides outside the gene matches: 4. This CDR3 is CASSRTGTYEQYF. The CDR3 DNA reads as TGTGCCAGCAGCCGGACAGGCACCTACGAGCAGTACTTC.

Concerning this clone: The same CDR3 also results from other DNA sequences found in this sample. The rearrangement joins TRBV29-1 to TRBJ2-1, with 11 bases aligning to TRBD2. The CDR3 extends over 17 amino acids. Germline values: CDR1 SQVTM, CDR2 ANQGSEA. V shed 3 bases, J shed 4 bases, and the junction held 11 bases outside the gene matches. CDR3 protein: CSVDADGLAGAYNEQFF. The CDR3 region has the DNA TGCAGCGTTGACGCCGACGGACTAGCGGGTGCATACAATGAGCAGTTCTTC.

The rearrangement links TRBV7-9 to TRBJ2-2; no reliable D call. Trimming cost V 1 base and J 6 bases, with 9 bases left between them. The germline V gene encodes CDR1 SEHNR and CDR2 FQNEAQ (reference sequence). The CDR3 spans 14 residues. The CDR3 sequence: CASSLGMGAGELFF. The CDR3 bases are TGTGCCAGCAGCTTAGGAATGGGTGCCGGGGAGCTGTTTTTT.

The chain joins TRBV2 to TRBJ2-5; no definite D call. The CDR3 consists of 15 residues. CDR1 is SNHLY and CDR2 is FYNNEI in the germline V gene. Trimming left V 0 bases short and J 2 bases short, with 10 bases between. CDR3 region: CASSEALHRQETQYF. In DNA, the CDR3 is TGTGCCAGCAGTGAAGCGTTGCACAGACAAGAGACCCAGTACTTC.

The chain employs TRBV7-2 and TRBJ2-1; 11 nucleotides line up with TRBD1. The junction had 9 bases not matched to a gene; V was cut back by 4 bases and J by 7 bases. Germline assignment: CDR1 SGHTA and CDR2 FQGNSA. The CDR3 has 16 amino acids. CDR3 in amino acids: CASSSDSGTGGNEQFF. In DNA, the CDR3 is TGTGCCAGCAGCTCCGACTCCGGGACAGGGGGAAATGAGCAGTTCTTC.

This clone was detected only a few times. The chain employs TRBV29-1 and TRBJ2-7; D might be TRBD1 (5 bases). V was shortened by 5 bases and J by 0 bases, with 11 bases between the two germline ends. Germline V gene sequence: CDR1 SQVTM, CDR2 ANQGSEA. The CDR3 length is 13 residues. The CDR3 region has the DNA TGCAGCGTTTCGACAGTTAGCTCCTACGAGCAGTACTTC. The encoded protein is CSVSTVSSYEQYF.

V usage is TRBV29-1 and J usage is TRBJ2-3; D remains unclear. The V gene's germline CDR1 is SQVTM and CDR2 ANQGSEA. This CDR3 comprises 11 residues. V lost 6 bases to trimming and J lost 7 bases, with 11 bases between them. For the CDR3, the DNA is TGCAGCGTCGAGGTTCAAAATACGCAGTATTTT. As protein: CSVEVQNTQYF.

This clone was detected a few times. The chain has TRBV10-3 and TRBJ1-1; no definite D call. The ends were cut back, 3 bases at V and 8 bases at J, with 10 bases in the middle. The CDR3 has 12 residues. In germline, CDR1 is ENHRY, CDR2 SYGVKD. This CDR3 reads CAISDGGIEAFF. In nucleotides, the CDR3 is TGTGCCATCAGTGATGGAGGGATCGAAGCTTTCTTT.

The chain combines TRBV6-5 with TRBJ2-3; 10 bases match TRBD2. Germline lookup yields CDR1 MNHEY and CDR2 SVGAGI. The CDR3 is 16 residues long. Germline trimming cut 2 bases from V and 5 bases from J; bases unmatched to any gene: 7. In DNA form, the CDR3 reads TGTGCCAGCAGTTACGGAGGAGCGGGGGGGATAGATACGCAGTATTTT. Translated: CASSYGGAGGIDTQYF.

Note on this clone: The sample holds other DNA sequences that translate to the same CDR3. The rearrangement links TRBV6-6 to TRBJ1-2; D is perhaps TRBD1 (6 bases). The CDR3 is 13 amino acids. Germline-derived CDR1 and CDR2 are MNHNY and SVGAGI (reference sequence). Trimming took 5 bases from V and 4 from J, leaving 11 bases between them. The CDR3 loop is CASSRDRSYGYTF. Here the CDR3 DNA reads TGTGCCAGCAGTCGTGACAGGAGCTATGGCTACACCTTC.